The next 14 T cell receptor beta chains were all read from a single sample in a study of T-cell memory formation after mild COVID-19. TCRdb reprocessed the 5' RACE reads with MiXCR, giving one entry per CDR3 protein. Here the sample spans a few hundred thousand distinct CDR3 sequences, over 15% being singletons. The material sequenced was PBMCs or a T cell subset sorted from them (not recorded which). These receptors all come from a man aged 18 to 29 who had mild COVID-19 (a few samples of this study predate the infection). Cell type and time point are not known.

This clonotype appeared a single time. This chain connects TRBV6-5 to TRBJ2-3; a possible D gene is TRBD1 (5 bases). Deletions cut 2 bases from V and 4 bases from J, with 10 bases between. There are 14 residues in the CDR3. CDR1 is MNHEY, CDR2 SVGAGI, per germline. The CDR3 loop reads CASSYSRVADTQYF. The CDR3 nucleotides are TGTGCCAGCAGTTACAGCAGGGTGGCAGATACGCAGTATTTT.

Many counts were recorded for this clonotype. CDR3 nucleotide sequence: TGCGCCAGCAGTTTGTCGGAGAACACCGGGGAGCTGTTTTTT. It yields the protein CASSLSENTGELFF. The V call is TRBV5-1, the J call TRBJ2-2, with D unclear. The CDR3 length is 14 residues. V was pared by 5 bases and J by 1 base, with 9 bases between. The germline CDR1 and CDR2 sequences are SGHRS and YFSETQ. The full variable domain, with the rest looked up from reference TRBV5-1 and TRBJ2-2, is KAGVTQTPRYLIKTRGQQVTLSCSPISGHRSVSWYQQTPGQGLQFLFEYFSETQRNKGNFPGRFSGRQFSNSRSEMNVSTLELGDSALYLCASSLSENTGELFFGEGSRLTVL.

This clonotype has a handful of counts. This chain links TRBV20-1 with TRBJ2-1; D is unclear. Germline loops: CDR1 DFQATT, CDR2 SNEGSKA (reference sequence). V was cut by 2 bases and J by 4 bases, with 12 bases left in between. The CDR3 extends over 14 amino acids. In DNA, the CDR3 is TGCAGTGCTAGATCAGCGACGAGATACAATGAGCAGTTCTTC. Translating it yields CSARSATRYNEQFF.

The rearrangement links TRBV25-1 to TRBJ2-3; possible D gene TRBD2, 6 bases. V was pared by 3 bases and J by 5 bases, with 12 bases between. Germline CDR1 and CDR2: MGHDK and SYGVNS. CDR3 length: 14 residues. CDR3 residues: CASSDLMRGDTQYF. The CDR3 DNA reads TGTGCCAGCAGTGATCTAATGCGGGGAGATACGCAGTATTTT.

The CDR3 DNA sequence: TGTGCCAGCAGCCTTTCACAACGGCAGACCGGGCAGTACTTC. Its translation: CASSLSQRQTGQYF. The chain has TRBV28 and TRBJ2-7; no firm D call. Germline V gives CDR1 MDHEN, CDR2 SYDVKM. The CDR3 extends over 14 amino acids. The ends were cut back, 6 bases at V and 9 bases at J, with 21 bases in the middle.

This sequence joins TRBV7-8 and TRBJ2-2; 15 nucleotides match TRBD2. This CDR3 has 16 amino acids. The germline V gene has CDR1 SGHVS and CDR2 FQNEAQ. V was pared by 4 bases and J by 5 bases, with 2 bases of the junction left unmatched. CDR3 in amino acids: CASSSGLAGGTGELFF. CDR3 bases: TGTGCCAGCAGCTCGGGACTAGCGGGGGGAACCGGGGAGCTGTTTTTT.

The chain couples TRBV20-1 to TRBJ2-1, with D hard to call. CDR1 and CDR2 (germline): DFQATT, SNEGSKA (reference sequence). The V end was cut by 6 bases, the J end by 3 bases, with 12 bases between. The CDR3 runs 13 residues. The CDR3 coding sequence is TGCAGTGCCCCGGAAATCCACTACAATGAGCAGTTCTTC. This codes for CSAPEIHYNEQFF.

In its sample, this clonotype was seen a few times. This chain links TRBV6-5 with TRBJ2-7; D is unresolved. The CDR3 totals 11 residues. V shed 2 bases and J shed 7 bases, with 6 bases lying between them. Germline CDR1 and CDR2: MNHEY and SVGAGI. Here the CDR3 DNA reads TGTGCCAGCAGTTACCGTGGGGAGCAGTACTTC. Translating gives CASSYRGEQYF.

The chain combines TRBV12-3 or TRBV12-4 with TRBJ2-1; 7 bases map to TRBD2. The ends lost 3 bases at V and 4 bases at J; junction bases unmatched: 6. CDR3 size: 15 residues. This CDR3 is CASSLFPAGYNEQFF. CDR3 sequence (DNA): TGTGCCAGCAGTTTGTTTCCAGCGGGGTACAATGAGCAGTTCTTC.

This clonotype was counted between two and nine times. This sequence joins TRBV28 and TRBJ1-1; TRBD1 matches at 11 bases. Trimming removed 2 bases from V and 6 bases from J; junction bases left unmatched: 2. Looked up from germline, CDR1 is MDHEN and CDR2 is SYDVKM. CDR3 size: 14 residues. The CDR3 is CASSLLGQGAEAFF. In nucleotides, the CDR3 is TGTGCCAGCAGTTTACTGGGACAGGGGGCTGAAGCTTTCTTT.

This clonotype was found a few times. CDR3 sequence: CSARLLRGDEQYF. The CDR3 region has the DNA TGCAGTGCTAGACTCCTCAGGGGGGACGAGCAGTACTTC. The rearrangement joins TRBV20-1 to TRBJ2-7; maybe TRBD1 (7 bases). The CDR3 covers 13 residues. Trimming removed 2 bases from V and 5 bases from J, with 13 bases in between. Germline V gene data show CDR1 as DFQATT and CDR2 as SNEGSKA (reference sequence).

This clonotype was counted only a few times. The chain has TRBV5-1 and TRBJ2-3; 11 nucleotides agree with TRBD1. Losses at the gene ends were 3 bases for V and 2 bases for J; bases not matched to a gene: 2. Germline CDR1 is SGHRS and CDR2 is YFSETQ. This CDR3 has 15 residues. The CDR3 region has the DNA TGCGCCAGCAGCTCGGACAGGGGGCCCACAGATACGCAGTATTTT. Translating gives CASSSDRGPTDTQYF.

This clonotype was observed a handful of times. The chain joins TRBV12-3 or TRBV12-4 to TRBJ2-5; D remains unclear. V lost 4 bases and J 5 bases, leaving 11 bases between the germline ends. This CDR3 spans 13 amino acids. This CDR3 is CASSSEARETQYF. The CDR3 DNA sequence: TGTGCCAGCAGTTCAGAGGCACGGGAGACCCAGTACTTC.

This clonotype has only a few counts. This rearrangement joins TRBV28 to TRBJ2-7; D is perhaps TRBD2 (6 bases). V lost 7 bases, J lost 0 bases, and 16 bases lay in between. The CDR3 spans 15 residues. Germline V gene lookup returns CDR1 MDHEN and CDR2 SYDVKM. In DNA, the CDR3 is TGTGCCAGCACCCCCCGAGCGGGCAACTCCTACGAGCAGTACGTC. Protein sequence: CASTPRAGNSYEQYV.